This T cell receptor (beta chain) was recorded in a study of blood T cell repertoires in COVID-19. Across the whole study: Collection of acute and convalescent COVID-19 samples took place in the United States, Italy and Spain. PBMCs, B-cell-depleted T cells, or T cells provided the cDNA or gDNA that made up the material.

As processed by the authors: Cell counts per sample came from amplifying reference gene primers. Produced via immunoSEQ multiplex PCR; TCRdb's table is partial and in-frame only. That table gives V, J and clone size, and the DNA gave D and trimming. The sample has 200,000 to 300,000 clones; around 89% are singletons. The clonotype comes from a man between 60 and 70 years old who had recovered from COVID-19. The sequenced sample consisted of peripheral blood.

The chain's CDR3 is CASTAGLAGGFAGTDTQYF. CDR3 DNA sequence: TGTGCCAGCACCGCGGGACTAGCGGGGGGGTTTGCCGGCACAGATACGCAGTATTTT. The chain couples TRBV4-2 to TRBJ2-3, with 16 bases identical to TRBD2. The ends lost 7 bases at V and 1 base at J; junction bases unmatched: 11. There are 19 residues in the CDR3. The germline CDR1 and CDR2 sequences are LGHNA and YNFKEQ.